The 9 T cell receptor beta chains given below trace back to one sample, sequenced in a study of long-term antiretroviral therapy in people with HIV (dated by TCRdb to about 2022). The immunoSEQ hsTCRB v3.0 assay was used at survey level resolution to sequence the TRB variable region. TCRdb retrieved this table from immuneACCESS and kept in-frame rearrangements only. Not all clones are present; in checked studies, unresolved V genes account for under half, and no reason is known for the remainder. The sample includes about 23,000 clones, with 82% observed a single time. Of the sample, about 5% falls within the top ten clones. The sequencing here drew on unsorted PBMCs, taken 0.3 years after starting antiretroviral therapy. These receptors were obtained from a man over 45 with HIV.

The rearrangement links TRBV28 to TRBJ2-1; a possible D gene is TRBD2 (6 bases). The length of the CDR3 is 16 residues. Germline CDR1 and CDR2: MDHEN and SYDVKM. The V end lost 6 bases, the J end lost 2 bases, and 17 bases lay between the germline ends. CDR3 region: CASRTFSGRTYNEQFF. The CDR3 DNA reads as TGTGCCAGCAGAACCTTCAGTGGGAGGACCTACAATGAGCAGTTCTTC.

V is TRBV5-8 and J is TRBJ1-5; the D gene is possibly TRBD1 (6 bases). The CDR3 spans 16 residues. The germline V gene has CDR1 SGHTS and CDR2 YDEGEE. V lost 4 bases, J lost 3 bases, and 17 bases lay in between. In nucleotides, the CDR3 is TGTGCCAGCAGCGGGACACTCCTTAGCCTCAATCAGCCCCAGCATTTT. Translated: CASSGTLLSLNQPQHF. The full variable domain, rest sourced from reference TRBV5-8 and TRBJ1-5, is EAGVTQSPTHLIKTRGQQATLRCSPISGHTSVYWYQQALGLGLQFLLWYDEGEERNRGNFPPRFSGRQFPNYSSELNVNALELEDSALYLCASSGTLLSLNQPQHFGDGTRLSIL.

The V and J genes are TRBV27 and TRBJ1-2; TRBD1 agrees at 8 bases. V trimming: 6 bases; J trimming: 5 bases; junction bases outside the gene matches: 14. The CDR3 sequence is 16 residues long. Germline V gene lookup returns CDR1 MNHEY and CDR2 SMNVEV (reference sequence). The DNA for the CDR3 is TGTGCCAGCAGCTTAAGCCGTGACAGGGGCGTTTATGGCTACACCTTC. Residues: CASSLSRDRGVYGYTF.

This clone was recorded only once. The chain combines TRBV15 with TRBJ2-1, with 9 bases identical to TRBD1. Losses at the gene ends were 2 bases for V and 4 bases for J; bases not matched to a gene: 3. The germline V gene encodes CDR1 LNHNV and CDR2 YYDKDF (reference sequence). This CDR3 is built from 15 residues. The CDR3 sequence: CATSRKTGGYNEQFF. In DNA, the CDR3 is TGTGCCACCAGCAGAAAGACAGGGGGATACAATGAGCAGTTCTTC.

This clone was counted once. The genes are TRBV13 and TRBJ2-4; no clear D gene. V was pared by 5 bases and J by 8 bases, with 22 bases between. The CDR3 spans 16 residues. Germline V gene sequence: CDR1 PRHDT, CDR2 FYEKMQ (reference sequence). CDR3: CASSGSGETPQDIQYF. CDR3 sequence (DNA): TGTGCCAGCAGCGGCTCCGGTGAGACTCCCCAGGACATTCAGTACTTC.

The CDR3 DNA reads TGCAGCGCCTGGGTCAGGGGAATAGCTAACTATGGCTACACCTTC. It translates to CSAWVRGIANYGYTF. V usage is TRBV29-1 and J usage is TRBJ1-2; perhaps TRBD1 as D (6 bases). Deletions cut 7 bases from V and 0 bases from J, with 18 bases between. Germline CDR1 is SQVTM and CDR2 is ANQGSEA. There are 15 residues in the CDR3.

This chain connects TRBV18 to TRBJ1-4; no clear D gene. This CDR3 is built from 13 residues. CDR1 and CDR2 from the germline V gene are KGHSH and LQKENI. Between the trimmed V and J ends, which lost 8 bases and 8 bases, there was a span of 15 bases. The CDR3, as DNA: TGTGCCAGCGGAAGGGAACTAAGCGAAAAACTGTTTTTT. It translates to CASGRELSEKLFF.

The V call is TRBV4-3, the J call TRBJ1-6, with 10 nucleotides matching TRBD1. The CDR3 runs to 19 residues. Looked up from germline, CDR1 is LGHNA and CDR2 is YSLEER. After removal of 0 bases from V and 1 base from J, the junction contained 6 bases not matched to a gene. Here the CDR3 reads CASSQDLTGGISYNSPLHF. CDR3 nucleotide sequence: TGCGCCAGCAGCCAAGATTTGACAGGGGGCATTTCCTATAATTCACCCCTCCACTTT.

The V and J genes are TRBV7-6 and TRBJ2-7; 10 bases agree with TRBD1. This CDR3 spans 16 amino acids. The junction had 4 bases not matched to a gene; V was cut back by 0 bases and J by 2 bases. Germline V gives CDR1 SGHVS, CDR2 FNYEAQ. The CDR3 spells CASSLALGTGAYEQYF. The CDR3 bases are TGTGCCAGCAGCTTAGCGCTTGGGACAGGGGCCTACGAGCAGTACTTC.